Below are 10 T cell receptor beta chains sequenced from a single sample in a study of technical replicates of blood from several donors. Measured with immunoSEQ multiplex PCR; TCRdb has only the in-frame clones, and not every one. The data show 60,000 to 85,000 clones, about 94% seen once. Sequencing was performed on T cells isolated from PBMCs. These receptors all come from a human donor in good health.

The chain combines TRBV15 with TRBJ1-1; a possible D gene is TRBD1 (5 bases). Germline V lookup: CDR1 LNHNV, CDR2 YYDKDF (reference sequence). The CDR3 consists of 15 residues. Trimming pared 1 base from V and 6 bases from J, leaving 15 bases between. In nucleotides, the CDR3 is TGTGCCACCAGCAGAGTCAGGGCGGGAACCCCTGAAGCTTTCTTT. This sequence encodes CATSRVRAGTPEAFF. The variable domain in full, completed from reference TRBV15 and TRBJ1-1, reads DAMVIQNPRYQVTQFGKPVTLSCSQTLNHNVMYWYQQKSSQAPKLLFHYYDKDFNNEADTPDNFQSRRPNTSFCFLDIRSPGLGDTAMYLCATSRVRAGTPEAFFGQGTRLTVV.

This sequence joins TRBV27 and TRBJ1-4; 8 bases match TRBD1. J lost 4 bases, V lost 0 bases, and 4 bases had no gene match. Germline CDR1 is MNHEY and CDR2 is SMNVEV (reference sequence). The CDR3 has 16 amino acids. CDR3 sequence: CASSLSGTGLNEKLFF. The CDR3 DNA is TGTGCCAGCAGTTTATCGGGGACAGGTCTTAATGAAAAACTGTTTTTT.

J is TRBJ2-7 and V is TRBV7-3, with D perhaps matching TRBD2 (6 bases). The CDR3 runs to 16 residues. The germline V and J ends were trimmed by 4 bases and 7 bases, with 23 bases remaining between them. CDR1 is SGHTA, CDR2 FQGTGA, per germline. DNA of the CDR3: TGTGCCAGCAGCTCGGGGTCCCCGGGACTCGCTAGTGAGCAGTACTTC. This sequence encodes CASSSGSPGLASEQYF.

The rearrangement joins TRBV29-1 to TRBJ1-1; D is unresolved. V gave up 4 bases and J gave up 1 base, with 10 bases separating them. Germline CDR1 and CDR2: SQVTM and ANQGSEA. This CDR3 has 13 residues. The CDR3 here is CSVVLNWNTEAFF. In DNA, the CDR3 is TGCAGCGTTGTACTCAACTGGAACACTGAAGCTTTCTTT.

The CDR3 protein is CASSQGWTSQGDEQFF. The CDR3 DNA sequence: TGTGCCAGCAGCCAAGGGTGGACTTCCCAAGGCGATGAGCAGTTCTTC. This chain connects TRBV14 to TRBJ2-1; possible D gene TRBD2, 5 bases. V lost 1 base, J lost 8 bases, and 18 bases lay in between. Looked up from germline, CDR1 is SGHDN and CDR2 is FVKESK. This CDR3 has 16 residues.

As DNA, the CDR3 is TGTGCCAGCAGCGTACCGGGGACGGGGGGAGATACGCAGTATTTT. It yields the protein CASSVPGTGGDTQYF. The chain uses TRBV9 and TRBJ2-3, with TRBD2 identical over 7 bases. Germline V gene data show CDR1 as SGDLS and CDR2 as YYNGEE. V lost 1 base, J lost 5 bases, and 7 bases stayed unmatched. This CDR3 comprises 15 residues.

The chain uses TRBV18 and TRBJ1-1; TRBD1 matches 9 bases. This CDR3 has 15 residues. Germline V gene data show CDR1 as KGHSH and CDR2 as LQKENI. Trimming removed 2 bases from V and 2 bases from J; junction bases left unmatched: 3. DNA of the CDR3: TGTGCCAGCTCACCAAAGGGACAGGGAAACACTGAAGCTTTCTTT. As protein: CASSPKGQGNTEAFF.

The DNA for the CDR3 is TGTGCCAGCAGCGACACGGGACAGGGGGCGAAGGGCTACACCTTC. Translation gives CASSDTGQGAKGYTF. The V call is TRBV27, the J call TRBJ1-2; 12 bases are shared with TRBD1. The V gene's germline CDR1 is MNHEY and CDR2 SMNVEV (reference sequence). The length of the CDR3 is 15 residues. J gave up 8 bases and V 6 bases, and 10 bases lay outside the gene matches.

Here the CDR3 reads CSVRTGGFGYEQYF. CDR3 nucleotides: TGCAGCGTAAGGACAGGGGGCTTTGGCTACGAGCAGTACTTC. The rearrangement joins TRBV29-1 to TRBJ2-7; 11 positions agree with TRBD1. Germline lookup yields CDR1 SQVTM and CDR2 ANQGSEA. The CDR3 has 14 residues. The J segment lost 3 bases and the V segment lost 6 bases, leaving 7 bases of the junction unmatched.

This clone was found once. The chain carries TRBV7-2 and TRBJ2-7; 10 nucleotides match TRBD2. The germline V gene encodes CDR1 SGHTA and CDR2 FQGNSA. This CDR3 comprises 15 residues. J lost 2 bases, V lost 5 bases, and 6 bases had no gene match. The CDR3 is CASSEGLAQTYEQYF. CDR3 nucleotide sequence: TGTGCCAGCAGCGAGGGACTAGCGCAGACCTACGAGCAGTACTTC. The whole variable domain, remainder taken from reference TRBV7-2 and TRBJ2-7, is GAGVSQSPSNKVTEKGKDVELRCDPISGHTALYWYRQSLGQGLEFLIYFQGNSAPDKSGLPSDRFSAERTGGSVSTLTIQRTQQEDSAVYLCASSEGLAQTYEQYFGPGTRLTVT.